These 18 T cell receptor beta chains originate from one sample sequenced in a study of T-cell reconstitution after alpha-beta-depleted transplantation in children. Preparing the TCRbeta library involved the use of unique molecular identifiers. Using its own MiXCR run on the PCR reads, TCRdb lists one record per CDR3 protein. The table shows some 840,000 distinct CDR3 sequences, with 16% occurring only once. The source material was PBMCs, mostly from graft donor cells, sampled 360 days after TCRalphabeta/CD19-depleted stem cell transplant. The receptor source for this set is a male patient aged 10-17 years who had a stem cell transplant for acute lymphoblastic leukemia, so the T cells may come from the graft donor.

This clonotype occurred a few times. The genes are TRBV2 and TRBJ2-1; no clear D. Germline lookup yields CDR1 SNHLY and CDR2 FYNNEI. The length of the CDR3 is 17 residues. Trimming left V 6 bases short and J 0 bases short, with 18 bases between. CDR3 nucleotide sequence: TGTGCCAGCAGACCAAACCTCGTTCGAAGCTCCTACAATGAGCAGTTCTTC. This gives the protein CASRPNLVRSSYNEQFF. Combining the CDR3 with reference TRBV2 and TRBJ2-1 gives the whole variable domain EPEVTQTPSHQVTQMGQEVILRCVPISNHLYFYWYRQILGQKVEFLVSFYNNEISEKSEIFDDQFSVERPDGSNFTLKIRSTKLEDSAMYFCASRPNLVRSSYNEQFFGPGTRLTVL.

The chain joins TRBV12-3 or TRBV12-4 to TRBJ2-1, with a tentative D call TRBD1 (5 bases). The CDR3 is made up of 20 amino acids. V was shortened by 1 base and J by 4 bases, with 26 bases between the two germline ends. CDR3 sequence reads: CASSLGRRLSRTTTYNEQFF. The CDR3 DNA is TGTGCCAGCAGTTTAGGTCGACGGCTGTCGCGGACAACAACTTACAATGAGCAGTTCTTC.

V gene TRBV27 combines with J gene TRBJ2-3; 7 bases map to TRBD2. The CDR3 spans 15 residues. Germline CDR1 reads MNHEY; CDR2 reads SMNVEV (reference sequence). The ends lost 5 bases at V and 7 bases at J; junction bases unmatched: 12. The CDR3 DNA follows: TGTGCCAGCAGTGCTTTAGCGGGCACGGCCCATACGCAGTATTTT. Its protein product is CASSALAGTAHTQYF.

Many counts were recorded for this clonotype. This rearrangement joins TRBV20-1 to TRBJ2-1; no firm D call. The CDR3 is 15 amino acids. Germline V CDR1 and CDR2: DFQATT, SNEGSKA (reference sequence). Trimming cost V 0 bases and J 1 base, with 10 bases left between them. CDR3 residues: CSARESFSSYNEQFF. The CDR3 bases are TGCAGTGCTAGAGAGTCGTTCAGTTCCTACAATGAGCAGTTCTTC.

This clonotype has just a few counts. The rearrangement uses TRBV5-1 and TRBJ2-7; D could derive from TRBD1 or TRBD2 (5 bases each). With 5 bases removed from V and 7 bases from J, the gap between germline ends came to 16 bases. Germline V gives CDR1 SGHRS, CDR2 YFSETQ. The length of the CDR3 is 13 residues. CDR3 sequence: CASSPGATGEQYF. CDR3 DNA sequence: TGCGCCAGCAGTCCTGGGGCTACGGGGGAGCAGTACTTC.

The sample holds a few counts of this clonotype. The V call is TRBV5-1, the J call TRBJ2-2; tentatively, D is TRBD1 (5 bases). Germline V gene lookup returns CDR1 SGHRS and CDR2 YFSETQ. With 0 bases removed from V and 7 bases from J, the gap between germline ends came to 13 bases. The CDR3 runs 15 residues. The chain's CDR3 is CASSLVPRANGELFF. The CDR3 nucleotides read TGCGCCAGCAGCTTGGTCCCCAGGGCGAACGGGGAGCTGTTTTTT.

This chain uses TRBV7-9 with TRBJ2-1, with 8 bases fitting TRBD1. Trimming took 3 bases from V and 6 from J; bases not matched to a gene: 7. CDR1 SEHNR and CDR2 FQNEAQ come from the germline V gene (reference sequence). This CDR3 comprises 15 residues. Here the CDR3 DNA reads TGTGCCAGCAGCTTTACCCGGACAGGGTCCAATGAGCAGTTCTTC. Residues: CASSFTRTGSNEQFF. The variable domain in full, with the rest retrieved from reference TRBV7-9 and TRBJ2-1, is DTGVSQNPRHKITKRGQNVTFRCDPISEHNRLYWYRQTLGQGPEFLTYFQNEAQLEKSRLLSDRFSAERPKGSFSTLEIQRTEQGDSAMYLCASSFTRTGSNEQFFGPGTRLTVL.

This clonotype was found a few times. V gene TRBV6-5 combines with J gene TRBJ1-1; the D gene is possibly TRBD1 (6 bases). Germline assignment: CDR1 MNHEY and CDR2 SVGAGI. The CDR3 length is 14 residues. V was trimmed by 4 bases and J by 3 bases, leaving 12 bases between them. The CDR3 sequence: CASSWTAGDTEAFF. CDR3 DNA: TGTGCCAGCAGTTGGACAGCGGGAGACACTGAAGCTTTCTTT.

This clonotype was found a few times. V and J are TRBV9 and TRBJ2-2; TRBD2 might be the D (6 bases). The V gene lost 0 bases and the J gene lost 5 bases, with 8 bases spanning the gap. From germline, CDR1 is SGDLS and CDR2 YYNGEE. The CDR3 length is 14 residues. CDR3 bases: TGTGCCAGCAGCGTAGGCGGGGCTACCGGGGAGCTGTTTTTT. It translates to CASSVGGATGELFF. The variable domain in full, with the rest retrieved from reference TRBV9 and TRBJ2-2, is DSGVTQTPKHLITATGQRVTLRCSPRSGDLSVYWYQQSLDQGLQFLIQYYNGEERAKGNILERFSAQQFPDLHSELNLSSLELGDSALYFCASSVGGATGELFFGEGSRLTVL.

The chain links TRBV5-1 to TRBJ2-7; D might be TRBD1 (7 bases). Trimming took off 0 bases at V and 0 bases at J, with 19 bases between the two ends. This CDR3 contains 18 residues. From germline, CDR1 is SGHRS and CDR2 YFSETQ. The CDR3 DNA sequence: TGCGCCAGCAGCTTGGTTCGACAGGGTGTCGGGAGCTCCTACGAGCAGTACTTC. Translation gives CASSLVRQGVGSSYEQYF.

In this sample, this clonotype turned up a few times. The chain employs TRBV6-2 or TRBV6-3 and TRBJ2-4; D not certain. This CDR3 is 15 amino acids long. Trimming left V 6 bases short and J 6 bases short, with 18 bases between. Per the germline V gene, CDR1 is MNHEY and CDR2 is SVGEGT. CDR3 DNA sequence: TGTGCCAGCAGAAGCCGGACCGAACCCGGAAACATTCAGTACTTC. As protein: CASRSRTEPGNIQYF.

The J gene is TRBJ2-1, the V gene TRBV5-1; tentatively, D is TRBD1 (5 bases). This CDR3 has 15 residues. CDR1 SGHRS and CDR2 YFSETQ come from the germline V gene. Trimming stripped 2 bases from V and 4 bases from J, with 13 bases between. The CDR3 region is CASSFRQKIYNEQFF. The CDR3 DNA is TGCGCCAGCAGCTTTCGACAGAAAATTTACAATGAGCAGTTCTTC.

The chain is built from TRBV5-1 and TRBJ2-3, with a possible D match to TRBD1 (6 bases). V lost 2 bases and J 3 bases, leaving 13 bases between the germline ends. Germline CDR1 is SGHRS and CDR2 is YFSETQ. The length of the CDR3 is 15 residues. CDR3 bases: TGCGCCAGCAGCTTCTGGGGGCGGCGGACAGATACGCAGTATTTT. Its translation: CASSFWGRRTDTQYF.

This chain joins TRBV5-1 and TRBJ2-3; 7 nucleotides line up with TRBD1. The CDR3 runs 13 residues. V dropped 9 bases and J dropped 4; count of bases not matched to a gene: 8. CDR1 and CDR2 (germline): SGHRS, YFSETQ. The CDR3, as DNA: TGCGCCACTAACCCGCAGGGGGCAGATACGCAGTATTTT. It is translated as CATNPQGADTQYF.

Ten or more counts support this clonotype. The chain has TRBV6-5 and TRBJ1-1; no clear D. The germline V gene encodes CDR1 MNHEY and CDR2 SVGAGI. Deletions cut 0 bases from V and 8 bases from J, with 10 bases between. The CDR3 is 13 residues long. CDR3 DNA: TGTGCCAGCAGTTACTCGATTTTAGCCGAAGCTTTCTTT. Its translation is CASSYSILAEAFF.

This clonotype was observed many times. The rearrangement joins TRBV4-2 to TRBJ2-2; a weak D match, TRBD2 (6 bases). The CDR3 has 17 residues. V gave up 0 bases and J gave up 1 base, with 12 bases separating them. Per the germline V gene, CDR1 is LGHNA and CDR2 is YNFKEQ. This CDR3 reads CASSQEKGLLNTGELFF. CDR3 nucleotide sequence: TGTGCCAGCAGCCAAGAAAAAGGACTATTGAACACCGGGGAGCTGTTTTTT.

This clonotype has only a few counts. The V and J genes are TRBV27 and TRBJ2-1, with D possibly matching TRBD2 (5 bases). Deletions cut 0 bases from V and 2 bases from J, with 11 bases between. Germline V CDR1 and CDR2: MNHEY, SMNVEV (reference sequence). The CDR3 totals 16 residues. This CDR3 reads CASSLSWRVTYNEQFF. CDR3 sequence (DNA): TGTGCCAGCAGTTTATCCTGGCGGGTTACCTACAATGAGCAGTTCTTC.

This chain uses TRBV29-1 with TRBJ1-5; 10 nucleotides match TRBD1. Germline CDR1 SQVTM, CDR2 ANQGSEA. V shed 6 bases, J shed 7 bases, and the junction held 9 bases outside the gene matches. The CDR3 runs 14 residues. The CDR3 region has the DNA TGCAGCGTCGGGACAGGGGCGTATAAGCAGCCCCAGCATTTT. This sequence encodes CSVGTGAYKQPQHF.